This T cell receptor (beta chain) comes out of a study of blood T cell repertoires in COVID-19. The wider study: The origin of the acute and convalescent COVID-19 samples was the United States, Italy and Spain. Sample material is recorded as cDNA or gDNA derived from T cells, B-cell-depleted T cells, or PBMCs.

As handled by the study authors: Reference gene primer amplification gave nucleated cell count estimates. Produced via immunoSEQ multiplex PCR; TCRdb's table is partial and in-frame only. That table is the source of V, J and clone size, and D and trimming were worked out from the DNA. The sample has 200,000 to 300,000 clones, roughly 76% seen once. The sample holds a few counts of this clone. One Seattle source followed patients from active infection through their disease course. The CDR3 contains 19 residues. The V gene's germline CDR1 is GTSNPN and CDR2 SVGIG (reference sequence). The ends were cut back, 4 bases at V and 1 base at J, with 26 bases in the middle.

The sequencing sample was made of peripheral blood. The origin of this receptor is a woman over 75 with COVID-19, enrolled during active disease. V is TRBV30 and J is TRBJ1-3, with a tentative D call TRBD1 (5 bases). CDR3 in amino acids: CAWTGRGTSVALSGNTIYF. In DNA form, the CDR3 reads TGTGCCTGGACCGGACGAGGGACTTCTGTTGCCCTATCTGGAAACACCATATATTTT.